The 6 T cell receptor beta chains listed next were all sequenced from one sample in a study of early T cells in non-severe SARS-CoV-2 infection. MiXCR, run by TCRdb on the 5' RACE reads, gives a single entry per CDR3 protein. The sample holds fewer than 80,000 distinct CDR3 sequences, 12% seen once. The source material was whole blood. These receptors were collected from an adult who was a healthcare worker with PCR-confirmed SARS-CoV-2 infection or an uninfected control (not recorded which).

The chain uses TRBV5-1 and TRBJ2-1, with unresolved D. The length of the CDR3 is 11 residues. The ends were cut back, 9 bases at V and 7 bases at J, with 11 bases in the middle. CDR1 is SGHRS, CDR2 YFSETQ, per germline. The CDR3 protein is CATTLGNEQFF. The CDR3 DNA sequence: TGCGCCACGACACTGGGGAATGAGCAGTTCTTC. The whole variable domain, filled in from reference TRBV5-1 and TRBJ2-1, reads KAGVTQTPRYLIKTRGQQVTLSCSPISGHRSVSWYQQTPGQGLQFLFEYFSETQRNKGNFPGRFSGRQFSNSRSEMNVSTLELGDSALYLCATTLGNEQFFGPGTRLTVL.

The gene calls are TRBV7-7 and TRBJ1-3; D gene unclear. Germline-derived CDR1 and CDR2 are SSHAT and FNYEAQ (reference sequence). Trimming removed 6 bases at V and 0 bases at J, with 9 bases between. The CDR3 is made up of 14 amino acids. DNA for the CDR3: TGTGCCAGCAGTCCAGGCGCCTCTGGAAACACCATATATTTT. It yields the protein CASSPGASGNTIYF.

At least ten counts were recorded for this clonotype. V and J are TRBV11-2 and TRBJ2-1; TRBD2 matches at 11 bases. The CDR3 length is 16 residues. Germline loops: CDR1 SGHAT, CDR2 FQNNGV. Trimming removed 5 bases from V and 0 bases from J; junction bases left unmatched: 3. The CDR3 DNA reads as TGTGCCAGCAGCCCAACTAGCGGGAGCTCCTACAATGAGCAGTTCTTC. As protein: CASSPTSGSSYNEQFF. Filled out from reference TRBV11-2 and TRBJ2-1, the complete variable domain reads EAGVAQSPRYKIIEKRQSVAFWCNPISGHATLYWYQQILGQGPKLLIQFQNNGVVDDSQLPKDRFSAERLKGVDSTLKIQPAKLEDSAVYLCASSPTSGSSYNEQFFGPGTRLTVL.

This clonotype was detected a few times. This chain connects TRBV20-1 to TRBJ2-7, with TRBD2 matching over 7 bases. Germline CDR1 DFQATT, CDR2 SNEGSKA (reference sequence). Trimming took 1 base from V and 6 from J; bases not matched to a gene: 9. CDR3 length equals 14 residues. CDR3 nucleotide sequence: TGCAGTGCTAGAGGGCTAGCGGCCTCGGGCGAGCAGTACTTC. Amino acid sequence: CSARGLAASGEQYF.

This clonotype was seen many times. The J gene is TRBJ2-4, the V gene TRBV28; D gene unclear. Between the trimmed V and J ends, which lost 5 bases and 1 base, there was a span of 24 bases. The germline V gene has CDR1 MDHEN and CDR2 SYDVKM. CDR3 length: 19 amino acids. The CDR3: CASSPPIVYKVPAKNIQYF. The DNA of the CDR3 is TGTGCCAGCAGTCCTCCTATAGTATACAAGGTACCTGCCAAAAACATTCAGTACTTC.

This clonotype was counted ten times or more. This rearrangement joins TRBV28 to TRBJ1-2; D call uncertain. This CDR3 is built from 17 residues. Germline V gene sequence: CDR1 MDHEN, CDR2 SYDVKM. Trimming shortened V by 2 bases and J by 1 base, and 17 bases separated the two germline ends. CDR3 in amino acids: CASSLIGLRANNYGYTF. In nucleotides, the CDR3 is TGTGCCAGCAGTTTAATCGGACTCCGAGCCAATAACTATGGCTACACCTTC.